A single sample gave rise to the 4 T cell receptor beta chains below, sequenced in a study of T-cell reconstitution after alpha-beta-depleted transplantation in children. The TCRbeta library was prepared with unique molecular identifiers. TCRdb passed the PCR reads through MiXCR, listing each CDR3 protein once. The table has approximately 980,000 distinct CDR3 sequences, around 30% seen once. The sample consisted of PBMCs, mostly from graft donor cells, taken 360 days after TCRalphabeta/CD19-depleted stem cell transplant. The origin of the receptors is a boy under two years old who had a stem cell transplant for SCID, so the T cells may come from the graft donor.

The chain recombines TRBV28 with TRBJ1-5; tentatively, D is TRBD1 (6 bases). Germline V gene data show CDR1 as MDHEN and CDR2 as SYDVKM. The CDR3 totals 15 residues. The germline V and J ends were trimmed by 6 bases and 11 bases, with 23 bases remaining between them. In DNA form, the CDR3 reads TGTGCCAGCAGCCCCCTGACAGGAGCCCCATTCTCCCAGCATTTT. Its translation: CASSPLTGAPFSQHF.

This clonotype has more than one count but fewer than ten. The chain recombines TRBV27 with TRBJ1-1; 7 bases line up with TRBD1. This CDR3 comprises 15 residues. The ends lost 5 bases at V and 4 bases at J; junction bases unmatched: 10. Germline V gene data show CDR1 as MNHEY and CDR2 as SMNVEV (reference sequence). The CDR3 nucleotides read TGTGCCAGCAGTAAATTACAGGGGTCATTCACTGAAGCTTTCTTT. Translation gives CASSKLQGSFTEAFF.

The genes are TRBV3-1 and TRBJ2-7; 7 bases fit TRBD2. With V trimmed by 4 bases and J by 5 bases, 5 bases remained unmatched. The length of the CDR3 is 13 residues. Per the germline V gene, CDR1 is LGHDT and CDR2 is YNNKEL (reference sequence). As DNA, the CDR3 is TGTGCCAGCAGCCCCCAGACTAGCCACGAGCAGTACTTC. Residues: CASSPQTSHEQYF.

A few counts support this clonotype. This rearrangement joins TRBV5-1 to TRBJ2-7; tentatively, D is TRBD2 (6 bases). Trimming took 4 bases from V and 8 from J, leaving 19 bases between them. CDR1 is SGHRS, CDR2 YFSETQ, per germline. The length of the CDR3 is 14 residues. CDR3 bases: TGCGCCAGCAGCGAAAGGACTAAAGACCTACAGCAGTACTTC. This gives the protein CASSERTKDLQQYF.